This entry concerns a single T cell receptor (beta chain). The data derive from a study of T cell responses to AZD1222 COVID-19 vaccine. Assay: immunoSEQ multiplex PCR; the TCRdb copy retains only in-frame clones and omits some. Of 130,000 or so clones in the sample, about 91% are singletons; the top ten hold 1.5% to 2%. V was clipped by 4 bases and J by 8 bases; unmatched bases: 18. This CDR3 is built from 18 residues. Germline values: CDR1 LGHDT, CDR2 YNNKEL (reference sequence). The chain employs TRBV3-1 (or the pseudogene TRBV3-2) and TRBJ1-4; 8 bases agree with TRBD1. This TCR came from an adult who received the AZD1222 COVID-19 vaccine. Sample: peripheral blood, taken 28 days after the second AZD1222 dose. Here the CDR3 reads CASSPIPGQDPQGEKLFF. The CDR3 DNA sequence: TGTGCCAGCAGCCCGATCCCGGGACAGGACCCCCAGGGAGAAAAACTGTTTTTT.